The source of this TCR beta chain is a study of shared T cell receptors in the human thymus. Deletions cut 0 bases from V and 1 base from J, with 10 bases between. CDR1 SNHLY and CDR2 FYNNEI come from the germline V gene. This CDR3 has 16 amino acids. Some clones are missing from TCRdb's copy, which holds only in-frame ones; the method was immunoSEQ multiplex PCR. The table lists a few hundred thousand clones, approximately 95% of them singletons, with roughly 0.02% in the top ten. This clonotype was obtained from a human donor. The sequencing sample was made of thymocytes. This rearrangement joins TRBV2 to TRBJ1-5; weak D call: TRBD1 (5 bases). The CDR3 nucleotides are TGTGCCAGCAGTGAAGCGTTGGGGGGAAGCAATCAGCCCCAGCATTTT. Its translation is CASSEALGGSNQPQHF.